Following are 21 T cell receptor beta chains from one sample sequenced in a study of T cells after posttransplantation cyclophosphamide. Profiled with immunoSEQ multiplex PCR; TCRdb holds only in-frame clones, not every one. This set yields about 9,100 clones and no singletons; the top ten hold roughly 3.6%. Busulfan-fludarabine conditioning, marrow transplant, and cyclophosphamide on days +3 and +4 were administered. The sequenced sample was PBMCs, obtained 350 to 370 days after allogeneic stem cell transplant with posttransplant cyclophosphamide. The source is a male patient aged 45-60 years who received an allogeneic stem cell transplant from a related donor and was CMV-positive. Some T cells may be supplied by the graft donor.

This clone is categorized as medium-sized (0.01 to 0.1%). The gene calls are TRBV5-6 and TRBJ2-2, with TRBD1 matching over 7 bases. The germline V gene has CDR1 SGHDT and CDR2 YYEEEE. V shed 3 bases, J shed 4 bases, and the junction held 9 bases outside the gene matches. The CDR3 totals 16 residues. The CDR3 DNA is TGTGCCAGCAGCTCTTCCGGGACAGTTCTCACCGGGGAGCTGTTTTTT. Protein sequence: CASSSSGTVLTGELFF.

This clone was seen many times. The V and J genes are TRBV10-3 and TRBJ2-3; TRBD2 is a possible D gene (6 bases). V lost 6 bases and J lost 7, with 20 bases in between. Germline lookup yields CDR1 ENHRY and CDR2 SYGVKD. CDR3 length: 15 residues. As DNA, the CDR3 is TGTGCCATCAGCCCCCAAACCGGGACTTACAATACGCAGTATTTT. This codes for CAISPQTGTYNTQYF.

This clone was detected ten times or more. This chain links TRBV7-3 with TRBJ2-2; tentative D call: TRBD1 (6 bases). The germline V gene encodes CDR1 SGHTA and CDR2 FQGTGA. The germline V and J ends were trimmed by 4 bases and 3 bases, with 12 bases remaining between them. This CDR3 region has 15 residues. CDR3 nucleotide sequence: TGTGCCAGCAGCTCCCCAGGGGACCACACCGGGGAGCTGTTTTTT. Its protein product is CASSSPGDHTGELFF.

This clone came up many times. The gene calls are TRBV15 and TRBJ2-5, with D maybe TRBD1 (7 bases). The CDR3 extends over 16 amino acids. The germline V and J ends were trimmed by 0 bases and 5 bases, with 16 bases remaining between them. Germline assignment: CDR1 LNHNV and CDR2 YYDKDF (reference sequence). The CDR3 sequence is CATSREGDRGRETQYF. CDR3 DNA: TGTGCCACCAGCAGAGAAGGGGACAGAGGGAGGGAGACCCAGTACTTC.

This clone was seen ten or more times. The chain couples TRBV5-8 to TRBJ2-1; D possibly corresponds to TRBD2 (6 bases). Germline V CDR1 and CDR2: SGHTS, YDEGEE. The CDR3 is made up of 13 amino acids. V was clipped by 4 bases and J by 5 bases, with 10 bases between them. DNA for the CDR3: TGTGCCAGCAGCATAGGACTACACAATGAGCAGTTCTTC. Amino acid sequence: CASSIGLHNEQFF.

This clone came up many times. The rearrangement links TRBV6-5 to TRBJ2-7, with D tentatively TRBD2 (6 bases). With 4 bases removed from V and 4 bases from J, the gap between germline ends came to 14 bases. Looked up from germline, CDR1 is MNHEY and CDR2 is SVGAGI. The CDR3 extends over 14 amino acids. As DNA, the CDR3 is TGTGCCAGCAGTTCCTCCGGGAGAGGATACGAGCAGTACTTC. Protein sequence: CASSSSGRGYEQYF.

This clone was counted at least ten times. J is TRBJ2-3 and V is TRBV11-2; TRBD2 matches at 11 bases. Unmatched junction bases numbered 9, after V lost 5 bases and J lost 2 bases. The CDR3 has 17 amino acids. Germline-derived CDR1 and CDR2 are SGHAT and FQNNGV. CDR3: CASSPQPGLAVTDTQYF. CDR3 DNA sequence: TGTGCCAGCAGCCCACAACCGGGACTAGCGGTCACAGATACGCAGTATTTT.

This clone has at least ten counts. The chain employs TRBV18 and TRBJ2-7; 7 bases line up with TRBD1. CDR1 KGHSH and CDR2 LQKENI come from the germline V gene. The CDR3 has 15 residues. Trimming cost V 3 bases and J 4 bases; bases outside gene matches: 9. As DNA, the CDR3 is TGTGCCAGCTCACCCCGGCAGGGGGAAGGGTACGAGCAGTACTTC. Protein product: CASSPRQGEGYEQYF.

This clone is medium-sized. The sample has other DNA sequences that encode this CDR3 too. The CDR3 here is CASSQVGTLINTDTQYF. CDR3 DNA: TGCGCCAGCAGCCAAGTTGGGACACTAATAAACACAGATACGCAGTATTTT. The V gene is TRBV4-1, the J gene TRBJ2-3, with a possible D match to TRBD1 (6 bases). CDR1 is MGHRA, CDR2 YSYEKL, per germline. This CDR3 has 17 amino acids. Trimming cost V 1 base and J 2 bases, with 16 bases left between them.

This clone was seen ten or more times. This rearrangement joins TRBV19 to TRBJ2-1; D is undetermined. The V gene's germline CDR1 is LNHDA and CDR2 SQIVND (reference sequence). The V and J ends lost 4 bases and 10 bases respectively, with 14 bases between them. The CDR3 spans 13 residues. In DNA, the CDR3 is TGTGCCAGTAGTACTCTGATGGTGCAGGAGCAGTTCTTC. Translation gives CASSTLMVQEQFF.

This clone was seen repeatedly, ten times or more. V is TRBV29-1 and J is TRBJ1-1; maybe TRBD1 (6 bases). This CDR3 region has 13 residues. V dropped 4 bases and J dropped 11 bases, with 20 bases sitting between them. Germline CDR1 and CDR2: SQVTM and ANQGSEA. The CDR3, as DNA: TGCAGCGTTGTGGTGGGGGGGGCGACGTCGGCTTTCTTT. It encodes CSVVVGGATSAFF.

This clone has a count of ten or more. The chain recombines TRBV7-3 with TRBJ2-1; D is unresolved. Deletions cut 2 bases from V and 7 bases from J, with 9 bases between. The CDR3 runs to 13 residues. CDR1 SGHTA and CDR2 FQGTGA come from the germline V gene. CDR3 residues: CASSLRTRNEQFF. As DNA, the CDR3 is TGTGCCAGCAGCTTACGAACTCGGAATGAGCAGTTCTTC. Full variable domain (outside the CDR3, taken from reference TRBV7-3 and TRBJ2-1): GAGVSQTPSNKVTEKGKYVELRCDPISGHTALYWYRQSLGQGPEFLIYFQGTGAADDSGLPNDRFFAVRPEGSVSTLKIQRTERGDSAVYLCASSLRTRNEQFFGPGTRLTVL.

Ten or more counts support this clone. The chain carries TRBV5-1 and TRBJ1-4; TRBD1 matches at 11 bases. The CDR3 totals 16 residues. The V gene end was trimmed by 0 bases and the J gene end by 7 bases; junction bases not matched to a gene: 5. CDR1 and CDR2 from the germline V gene are SGHRS and YFSETQ. CDR3 nucleotides: TGCGCCAGCAGCTTGGGGACAGGGGGCGCGGTTGAAAAACTGTTTTTT. Amino acid sequence: CASSLGTGGAVEKLFF.

This clone was picked up many times. The V and J genes are TRBV11-3 and TRBJ2-3; D gene ambiguous. CDR3 length: 12 residues. Germline assignment: CDR1 SGHNT and CDR2 YENEEA. The V gene lost 1 base and the J gene lost 9 bases, with 8 bases spanning the gap. CDR3 DNA: TGTGCCAGCAGCTTAGGCGGTTTAACGCAGTATTTT. Translating gives CASSLGGLTQYF.

This clone came up many times. The V and J genes are TRBV7-9 and TRBJ2-2; D unresolved. Trimming took 2 bases from V and 7 from J, leaving 11 bases between them. CDR1 and CDR2 (germline): SEHNR, FQNEAQ (reference sequence). The CDR3 has 14 residues. CDR3 protein: CASSLLLTLGELFF. CDR3 in DNA: TGTGCCAGCAGCTTATTACTCACTCTCGGGGAGCTGTTTTTT.

This clone was counted many times. Different DNA sequences within this sample yield the same CDR3. This chain uses TRBV5-6 with TRBJ1-1; weak D call: TRBD1 (5 bases). Germline V CDR1 and CDR2: SGHDT, YYEEEE. Trimming left V 3 bases short and J 1 base short, with 13 bases between. The CDR3 length is 15 residues. The CDR3 sequence is CASSWAGRPNTEAFF. CDR3 DNA: TGTGCCAGCAGCTGGGCGGGACGGCCGAACACTGAAGCTTTCTTT.

This clone was observed many times. The rearrangement uses TRBV18 and TRBJ2-7; TRBD1 is a possible D gene (6 bases). The V end was cut by 5 bases, the J end by 3 bases, with 14 bases between. The CDR3 contains 14 residues. Germline-derived CDR1 and CDR2 are KGHSH and LQKENI. The CDR3 loop is CASSLAGALYEQYF. The CDR3 nucleotides read TGTGCCAGCTCATTGGCAGGGGCCCTCTACGAGCAGTACTTC.

This clone was detected many times. V and J are TRBV7-9 and TRBJ1-1; TRBD1 is a possible D gene (6 bases). Deletions cut 6 bases from V and 4 bases from J, with 21 bases between. The length of the CDR3 is 16 residues. Germline CDR1 SEHNR, CDR2 FQNEAQ (reference sequence). The CDR3: CASSLIQGIGFTEAFF. In DNA, the CDR3 is TGTGCCAGCAGTCTAATTCAGGGGATCGGTTTCACTGAAGCTTTCTTT.

This clone has at least ten counts. The V and J genes are TRBV19 and TRBJ1-1; 10 nucleotides align to TRBD1. The J segment lost 4 bases and the V segment lost 7 bases, leaving 9 bases of the junction unmatched. The germline CDR1 and CDR2 sequences are LNHDA and SQIVND (reference sequence). This CDR3 has 15 residues. The CDR3 reads CASIDRGLDGTEAFF. The CDR3 coding sequence is TGTGCCAGTATTGACAGGGGGCTGGATGGCACTGAAGCTTTCTTT.

This clone was seen ten or more times. The chain carries TRBV7-2 and TRBJ1-2; TRBD1 aligns across 8 bases. The CDR3 totals 15 residues. V dropped 1 base and J dropped 8; count of bases not matched to a gene: 9. Germline-derived CDR1 and CDR2 are SGHTA and FQGNSA. CDR3 protein: CASSLGTGFSKGYTF. The CDR3 DNA sequence: TGTGCCAGCAGCTTAGGGACAGGGTTCAGTAAAGGCTACACCTTC.

This clone has at least ten counts. V and J are TRBV19 and TRBJ2-2; maybe TRBD2 (5 bases). CDR1 and CDR2 from the germline V gene are LNHDA and SQIVND (reference sequence). This CDR3 is built from 15 residues. V dropped 3 bases and J dropped 6 bases, with 14 bases sitting between them. CDR3 residues: CASSISLASAGELFF. The CDR3 nucleotides are TGTGCCAGTAGTATTAGCCTAGCAAGCGCCGGGGAGCTGTTTTTT.